These T cell receptor beta chains were read from a single sample in a study of shared clonotypes between healthy human individuals. Sequencing was performed with immunoSEQ multiplex PCR; in TCRdb, only in-frame clones are kept and a portion is missing. The sample holds some 980,000 clones; over 75% are singletons and the top ten take roughly 1.5%. The sequencing input was memory CD4+ T cells sorted from blood. These receptor sequences come from a young man in good health. CDR3s include the opening cysteine and the closing phenylalanine or tryptophan. D genes are given only for firm matches. Size is omitted from some rows. Given values are once, few, many or a class for expanded clones.

clone_size j_call d_call v_call cdr3_nt cdr3_aa
few TRBJ2-4 TRBD1 TRBV7-8 TGTGCCAGCAGTCCAACCCCGGGACAGCTAGCCAAAAACATTCAGTACTTC CASSPTPGQLAKNIQYF
. TRBJ2-3 TRBD2 TRBV5-1 TGCGCCAGCAGCCGGTCCTCGTCGCGTGCGGGGGGACCCTCGGATACGCAGTATTTT CASSRSSSRAGGPSDTQYF
. TRBJ1-5 . TRBV27 TGTGCCAGCAGCGACAGTTTCAGCGGGAGTCAGCCCCAGCATTTT CASSDSFSGSQPQHF
. TRBJ2-1 . TRBV28 TGTGCCAGCAGTTTATCCAATGAGCAGTTCTTC CASSLSNEQFF
few TRBJ2-3 . TRBV18 TGTGCCAGCTCACCTATGGCGGAGGGCACAGATACGCAGTATTTT CASSPMAEGTDTQYF
. TRBJ2-3 TRBD2 TRBV9 TGTGCCAGCAGCGCGCGGAGGACTAGCGGCACAGATACGCAGTATTTT CASSARRTSGTDTQYF
few TRBJ1-2 . TRBV29-1 TGCAGCGTTGGGGATTTTTTTGATGGCTACACCTTC CSVGDFFDGYTF
. TRBJ1-6 TRBD1 TRBV6-6 TGTGCCAGCAGTTCCAGGGGGAGGGATTCACCCCTCCACTTT CASSSRGRDSPLHF
. TRBJ1-3 . TRBV5-4 TGTGCCAGCAGCCTCTCCGGGGTAACTACTGGAAACACCATATATTTT CASSLSGVTTGNTIYF
. TRBJ2-7 TRBD2 TRBV13 TGTGCCAGCAGCTACGGGAAATCGGGGGGGGCGCGGGGCCAGCAGTACTTC CASSYGKSGGARGQQYF
. TRBJ2-6 . TRBV7-3 TGTGCCAGCAGCCCCTGGGGTGGCAGGGTCTCTGGGGCCAACGTCCTGACTTTC CASSPWGGRVSGANVLTF
few TRBJ2-2 TRBD2 TRBV4-1 TGCGCCAGCAGCCAAGCCTCGGGACTAGCGGGGGGGCTGAGCACCGGGGAGCTGTTTTTT CASSQASGLAGGLSTGELFF
. TRBJ2-1 TRBD1 TRBV7-2 TGTGCCAGCAGCTTAGGACAGGGTGTTTACAATGAGCAGTTCTTC CASSLGQGVYNEQFF
. TRBJ2-6 TRBD1 TRBV11-2 TGTGCCAGCAGCTTAGCCCGACAGGGTCAATCCTCTGGGGCCAACGTCCTGACTTTC CASSLARQGQSSGANVLTF
. TRBJ2-1 . TRBV29-1 TGCAGCGTTGCGAGTCCCTCTTCCTACAATGAGCAGTTCTTC CSVASPSSYNEQFF
once TRBJ2-5 TRBD2 TRBV18 TGTGCCAGCTCACCGCGCCTAGCGGTAGAAGAGACCCAGTACTTC CASSPRLAVEETQYF
few TRBJ1-3 . TRBV5-8 TGTGCCAGCAGCCCCCGGGGGGGAACTGGAAACACCATATATTTT CASSPRGGTGNTIYF
. TRBJ1-4 . TRBV19 TGTGCCAGTATGACGAGGGGGGCGATGAATGAAAAACTGTTTTTT CASMTRGAMNEKLFF
. TRBJ1-1 TRBD1 TRBV19 TGTGCCAGTAGTAAGCAGGACAGGGGGGGACAAGAAGCTTTCTTT CASSKQDRGGQEAFF
. TRBJ1-1 . TRBV21-1 TGTGCCAGCAGCCATGAAGCTTTCTTT CASSHEAFF
few TRBJ2-7 . TRBV7-9 TGTGCCAGCGGCGAGCAGTACTTC CASGEQYF
. TRBJ1-3 . TRBV21-1 TGTGCCAGCAGCAACAGCTCTGGAAACACCATATATTTT CASSNSSGNTIYF
. TRBJ2-7 TRBD1 TRBV6-5 TGTGCCAGCACGGCAAACAGGGGGCGGTACGAGCAGTACTTC CASTANRGRYEQYF
. TRBJ2-5 TRBD2 TRBV6-5 TGTGCCAGCAGTAGACTAGCGGCCCAAGAGACCCAGTACTTC CASSRLAAQETQYF
. TRBJ2-3 . TRBV7-2 TGTGCCAGCAGCTTAGTCGGGACCCACCATACGCAGTATTTT CASSLVGTHHTQYF
. TRBJ2-2 . TRBV6-5 TGTGCCAGCAGTTCCTTAACCGGGGAGCTGTTTTTT CASSSLTGELFF
. TRBJ2-1 TRBD2 TRBV7-7 TGTGCTAGCGTGGGGCTAGCGGGGGAGCAGTTCTTC CASVGLAGEQFF
. TRBJ2-5 TRBD2 TRBV27 TGTGCCAGCAGTTTTAAGCGGGGGGGATTCGAGACCCAGTACTTC CASSFKRGGFETQYF
. TRBJ1-2 TRBD1 TRBV6-5 TGTGCCAGCAGGCCGCCGACAGGGTTGGGTGGCTACACCTTC CASRPPTGLGGYTF
. TRBJ1-1 . TRBV5-1 TGCGCCAGCAGCTTAGGAGGGGGTAGCACTGAAGCTTTCTTT CASSLGGGSTEAFF
once TRBJ2-1 TRBD2 TRBV15 TGTGCCACCAGCAGAGCAGGGCTAGCGGGCAAGGATGAGCAGTTCTTC CATSRAGLAGKDEQFF
. TRBJ2-5 . TRBV23-1 TGCGCCAGCAGTCAAGGGACCGAAGAGACCCAGTACTTC CASSQGTEETQYF
. TRBJ2-1 . TRBV18 TGTGCCAGCTCACCTGTGCTTTCCGTCGATGAGCAGTTCTTC CASSPVLSVDEQFF
. TRBJ2-3 . TRBV5-1 TGCGCCAGCAGCTTGGGGGGGAGACTCAGCACAGATACGCAGTATTTT CASSLGGRLSTDTQYF
. TRBJ2-1 . TRBV9 TGTGCCAGCAGCCTCACTAGAACTTACAATGAGCAGTTCTTC CASSLTRTYNEQFF
. TRBJ2-1 . TRBV2 TGTGCCAGCAGTGCAGGCAGGGGGGGCAATGAGCAGTTCTTC CASSAGRGGNEQFF
. TRBJ2-1 TRBD2 TRBV7-2 TGTGCCAGCGGGGCGGGGGTTTACAATGAGCAGTTCTTC CASGAGVYNEQFF
. TRBJ1-5 TRBD1 TRBV6-1 TGTGCCAGCAGTCCGGGACAGAACAATCAGCCCCAGCATTTT CASSPGQNNQPQHF
few TRBJ2-3 . TRBV5-1 TGCGCCAGCACCCGGGGCGGAACCACAGATACGCAGTATTTT CASTRGGTTDTQYF
. TRBJ2-7 . TRBV29-1 TGCAGCGGCGGAAGGGGGAACGAGCAGTACTTC CSGGRGNEQYF
few TRBJ2-7 TRBD2 TRBV9 TGTGCCAGCAGCGTAGGGGGACTAGGGTACGAGCAGTACTTC CASSVGGLGYEQYF
. TRBJ1-1 . TRBV5-1 TGCGCCAGCAGCTTGGATACAGGGCCTGGTGAAGCTTTCTTT CASSLDTGPGEAFF
many TRBJ1-6 . TRBV4-1 TGCGCCAGCAGCCAAGATCCCAATTCACCCCTCCACTTT CASSQDPNSPLHF
. TRBJ2-5 . TRBV5-4 TGTGCCAGCAGCTTGTCAGGTAGCGAGGGGGCCCAGTACTTC CASSLSGSEGAQYF
. TRBJ1-2 . TRBV5-4 TGTGCCAGCAGCCGGGACGGCTACTATGGCTACACCTTC CASSRDGYYGYTF
few TRBJ1-6 . TRBV18 TGTGCCAGCTCAACCGGGACAAATTCGACACCCCTCCACTTT CASSTGTNSTPLHF
. TRBJ2-2 TRBD1 TRBV29-1 TGCAGCGTTGATGCCAGGGGGCGAGACACCGGGGAGCTGTTTTTT CSVDARGRDTGELFF
. TRBJ1-1 TRBD1 TRBV6-1 TGTGCCAGCAGTGCCTATGGGGCGACAGGGAATCGAGCTTTCTTT CASSAYGATGNRAFF
. TRBJ1-6 . TRBV4-1 TGCGCCAGCAGCCAAGAATCCCAGGGGTTATCACCCCTCCACTTT CASSQESQGLSPLHF
. TRBJ2-7 TRBD1 TRBV5-4 TGTGCCAGCCGCTCCCAGGGGGACTACGAGCAGTACTTC CASRSQGDYEQYF
. TRBJ2-7 TRBD2 TRBV7-2 TGTGCCAGCAGCTTAGCCGGGACTAGCTCCTACGAGCAGTACTTC CASSLAGTSSYEQYF
few TRBJ2-2 . TRBV5-1 TGCGCCAGCAGCGCGTCCCAGACAGGGGAGCTGTTTTTT CASSASQTGELFF
few TRBJ1-6 . TRBV6-5 TGTGCCAGCAGTTATACAGGGAAGAGTTCACCCCTCCACTTT CASSYTGKSSPLHF
. TRBJ2-5 . TRBV5-5 TGTGCCAGCACTGCAGACAGGGCCTGGCGGGGAGAGACCCAGTACTTC CASTADRAWRGETQYF
few TRBJ2-2 . TRBV5-1 TGCGCCAGCAGCTTCATTGGTCCCACCGGGGAGCTGTTTTTT CASSFIGPTGELFF
. TRBJ2-5 . TRBV5-1 TGCGCCAGCAGCTTGGCTTTAGTAGGAGAGACCCAGTACTTC CASSLALVGETQYF